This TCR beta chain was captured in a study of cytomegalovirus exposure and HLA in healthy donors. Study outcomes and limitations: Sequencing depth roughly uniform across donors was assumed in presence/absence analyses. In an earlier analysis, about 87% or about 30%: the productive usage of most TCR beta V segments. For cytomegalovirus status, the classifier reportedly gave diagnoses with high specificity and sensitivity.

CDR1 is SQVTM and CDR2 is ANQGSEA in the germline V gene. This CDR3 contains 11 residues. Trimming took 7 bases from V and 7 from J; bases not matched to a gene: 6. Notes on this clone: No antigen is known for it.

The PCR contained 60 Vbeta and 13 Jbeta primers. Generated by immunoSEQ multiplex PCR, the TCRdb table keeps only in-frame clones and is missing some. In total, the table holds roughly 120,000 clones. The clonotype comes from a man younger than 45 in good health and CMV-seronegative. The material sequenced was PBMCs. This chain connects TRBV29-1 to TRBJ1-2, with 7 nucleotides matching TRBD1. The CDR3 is CSARTGGGYTF. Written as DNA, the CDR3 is TGCAGCGCCCGGACAGGTGGTGGCTACACCTTC. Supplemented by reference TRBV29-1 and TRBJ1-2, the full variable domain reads SAVISQKPSRDICQRGTSLTIQCQVDSQVTMMFWYRQQPGQSLTLIATANQGSEATYESGFVIDKFPISRPNLTFSTLTVSNMSPEDSSIYLCSARTGGGYTFGSGTRLTVV.